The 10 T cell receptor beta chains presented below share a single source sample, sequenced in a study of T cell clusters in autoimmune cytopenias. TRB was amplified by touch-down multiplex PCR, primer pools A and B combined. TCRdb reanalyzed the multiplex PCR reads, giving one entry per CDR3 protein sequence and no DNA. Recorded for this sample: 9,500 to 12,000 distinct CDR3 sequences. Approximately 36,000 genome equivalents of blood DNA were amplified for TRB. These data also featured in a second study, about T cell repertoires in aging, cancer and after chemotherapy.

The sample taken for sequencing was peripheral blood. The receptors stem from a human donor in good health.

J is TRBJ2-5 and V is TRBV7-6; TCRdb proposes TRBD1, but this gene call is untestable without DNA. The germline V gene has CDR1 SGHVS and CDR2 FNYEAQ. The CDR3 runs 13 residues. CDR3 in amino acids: CASSADRAETQYF.

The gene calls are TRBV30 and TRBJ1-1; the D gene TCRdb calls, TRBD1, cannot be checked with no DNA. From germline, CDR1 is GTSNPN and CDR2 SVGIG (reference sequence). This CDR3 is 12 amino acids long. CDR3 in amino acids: CAWSTDRGEAFF. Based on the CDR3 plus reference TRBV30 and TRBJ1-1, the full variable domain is SQTIHQWPATLVQPVGSPLSLECTVEGTSNPNLYWYRQAAGRGLQLLFYSVGIGQISSEVPQNLSASRPQDRQFILSSKKLLLSDSGFYLCAWSTDRGEAFFGQGTRLTVV.

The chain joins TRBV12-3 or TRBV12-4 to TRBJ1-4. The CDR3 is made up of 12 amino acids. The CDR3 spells CASSLNYEKLFF.

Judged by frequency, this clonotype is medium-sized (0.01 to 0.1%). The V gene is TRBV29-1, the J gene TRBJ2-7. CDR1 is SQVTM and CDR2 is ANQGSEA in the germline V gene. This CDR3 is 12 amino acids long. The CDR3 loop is CSVSSGAYEQYF.

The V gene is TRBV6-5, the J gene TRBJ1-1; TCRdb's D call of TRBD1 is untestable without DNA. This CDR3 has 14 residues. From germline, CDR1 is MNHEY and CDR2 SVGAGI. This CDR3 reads CASSYSRRNTEAFF.

CDR3 protein: CASSFIPGTGDTGELFF. The V call is TRBV12-3 or TRBV12-4, the J call TRBJ2-2; TCRdb gives TRBD1 as the D gene, but with no DNA this cannot be confirmed. The CDR3 is made up of 17 amino acids.

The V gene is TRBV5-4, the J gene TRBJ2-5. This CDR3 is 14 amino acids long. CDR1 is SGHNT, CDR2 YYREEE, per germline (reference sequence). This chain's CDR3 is CASSLDRGVETQYF.

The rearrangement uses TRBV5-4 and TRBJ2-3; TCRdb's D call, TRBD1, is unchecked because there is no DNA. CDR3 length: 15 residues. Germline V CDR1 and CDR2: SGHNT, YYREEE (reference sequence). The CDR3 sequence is CASSPRGLAKGTQYF.

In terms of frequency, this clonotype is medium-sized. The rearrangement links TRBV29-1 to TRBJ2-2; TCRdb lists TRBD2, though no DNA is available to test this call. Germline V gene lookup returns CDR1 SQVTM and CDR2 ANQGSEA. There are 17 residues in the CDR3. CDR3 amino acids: CSVEARLAGGSTGELFF.

The CDR3 loop is CASSLNRGGTGELFF. The V call is TRBV12-3 or TRBV12-4, the J call TRBJ2-2; TCRdb's D call of TRBD1 is untestable without DNA. The CDR3 length is 15 residues.